This T cell receptor (beta chain) was captured by sequencing in a study of blood T cell repertoires in COVID-19. Study as a whole: Samples taken during acute and convalescent COVID-19 were collected in the United States, Italy and Spain. Sources were T cells, B-cell-depleted T cells, or PBMCs; the material itself was cDNA or gDNA.

As originally analysed: Amplification from reference gene primers served as the basis for estimated nucleated cell counts. Repertoires were generated with immunoSEQ multiplex PCR, while TCRdb's copy carries only in-frame clones and drops some. Clone size and V and J calls were adopted from that table, with D and trimming inferred from the DNA. The repertoire includes roughly 49,000 clones, 80% to 90% of them detected once, and nearly 5% sits in the top ten. Trimming at V came to 1 base and at J to 9 bases, leaving 9 bases not matched to a gene. The CDR3 spans 15 residues. Germline CDR1 and CDR2: LNHDA and SQIVND (reference sequence).

This TCR derives from a man in his 60s with active COVID-19. Sequenced input: peripheral blood. This chain joins TRBV19 and TRBJ2-1; TRBD2 matches at 7 bases. The CDR3 region has the DNA TGTGCCAGTAGTATAGGCCTAGCTGGCGGGGGTGAGCAGTTCTTC. Amino acids: CASSIGLAGGGEQFF. The complete variable domain, with remaining parts taken from reference TRBV19 and TRBJ2-1, reads DGGITQSPKYLFRKEGQNVTLSCEQNLNHDAMYWYRQDPGQGLRLIYYSQIVNDFQKGDIAEGYSVSREKKESFPLTVTSAQKNPTAFYLCASSIGLAGGGEQFFGPGTRLTVL.